Below, one TCR beta chain is given with its context. Its antigen is undetermined. V shed 3 bases and J shed 1 base, with 9 bases lying between them. In germline, CDR1 is MNHNS, CDR2 SASEGT. The CDR3 loop spans 14 amino acids. The entry originates in a study of cytomegalovirus exposure and HLA in healthy donors. Notes on the study in general: Roughly even sequencing depth across donors was the assumption behind the presence/absence analyses.

The PCR employed 60 Vbeta primers together with 13 Jbeta primers. TCRdb's copy holds only in-frame clones and misses some; the assay was immunoSEQ multiplex PCR. There are approximately 110,000 clones in the sample, with roughly 1% held by the top ten. V and J are TRBV6-1 and TRBJ1-1; a weak D match, TRBD1 (5 bases). Sample: PBMCs. The sequence derives from a man between 18 and 29 years old in good health and CMV-seronegative. CDR3 residues: CASSDWGENTEAFF. The CDR3 DNA is TGTGCCAGCAGTGATTGGGGGGAGAACACTGAAGCTTTCTTT.